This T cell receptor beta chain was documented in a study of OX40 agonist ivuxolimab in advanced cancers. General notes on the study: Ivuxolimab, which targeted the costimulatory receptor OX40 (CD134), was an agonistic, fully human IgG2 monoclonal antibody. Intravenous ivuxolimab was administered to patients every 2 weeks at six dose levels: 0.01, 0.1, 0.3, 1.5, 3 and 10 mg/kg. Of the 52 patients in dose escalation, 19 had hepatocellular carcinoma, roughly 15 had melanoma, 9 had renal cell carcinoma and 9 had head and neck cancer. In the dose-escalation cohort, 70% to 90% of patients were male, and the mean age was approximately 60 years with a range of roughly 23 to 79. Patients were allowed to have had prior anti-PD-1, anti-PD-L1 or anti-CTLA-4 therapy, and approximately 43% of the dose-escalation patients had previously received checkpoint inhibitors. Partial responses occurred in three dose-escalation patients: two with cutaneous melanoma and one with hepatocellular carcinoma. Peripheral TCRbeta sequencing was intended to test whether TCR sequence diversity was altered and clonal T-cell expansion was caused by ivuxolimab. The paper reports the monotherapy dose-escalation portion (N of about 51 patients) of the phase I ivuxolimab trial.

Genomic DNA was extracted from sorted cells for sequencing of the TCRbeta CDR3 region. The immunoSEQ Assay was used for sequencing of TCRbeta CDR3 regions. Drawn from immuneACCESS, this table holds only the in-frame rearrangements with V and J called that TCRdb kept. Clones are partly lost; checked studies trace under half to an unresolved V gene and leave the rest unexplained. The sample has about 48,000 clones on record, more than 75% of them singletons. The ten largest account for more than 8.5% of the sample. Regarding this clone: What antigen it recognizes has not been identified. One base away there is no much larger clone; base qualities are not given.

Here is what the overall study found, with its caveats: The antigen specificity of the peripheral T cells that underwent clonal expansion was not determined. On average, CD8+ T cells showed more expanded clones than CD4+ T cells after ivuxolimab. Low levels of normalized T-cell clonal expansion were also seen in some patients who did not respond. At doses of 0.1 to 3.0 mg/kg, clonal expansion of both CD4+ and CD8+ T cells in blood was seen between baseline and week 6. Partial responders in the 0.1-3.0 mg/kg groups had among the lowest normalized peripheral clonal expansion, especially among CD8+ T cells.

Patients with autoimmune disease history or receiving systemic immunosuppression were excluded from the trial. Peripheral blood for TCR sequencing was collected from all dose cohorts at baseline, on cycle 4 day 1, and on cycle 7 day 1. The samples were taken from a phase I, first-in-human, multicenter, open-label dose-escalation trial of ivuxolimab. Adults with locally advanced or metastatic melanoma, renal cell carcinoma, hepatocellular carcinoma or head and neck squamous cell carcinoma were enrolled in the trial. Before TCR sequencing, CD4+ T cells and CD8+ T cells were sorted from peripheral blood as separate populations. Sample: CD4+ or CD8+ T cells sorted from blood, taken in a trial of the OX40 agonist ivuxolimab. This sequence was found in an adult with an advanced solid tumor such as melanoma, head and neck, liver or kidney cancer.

The DNA sequence is as follows: TGTGCCAGCAGCCAGGGGACTCGAAATGAGCAGTTCTTC. It encodes CASSQGTRNEQFF. The sequence is built from TRBV6-6 and TRBJ2-1; the D gene is possibly TRBD1 or TRBD2, each agreeing over 6 bases. Deletion took 6 bases off V and 7 bases off J, with a span of 13 bases between the germline ends. From a lookup of the germline V gene (reference sequence), CDR1 and CDR2 are MNHNY and SVGAGI. Measured from the cysteine to the phenylalanine, the CDR3 is 13 residues long. The only DNA kept is the CDR3, 39 bases in frame from the first base.